A single sample is the source of the 30 T cell receptor beta chains below, sequenced in a study of technical replicates of blood from a few donors. The method was immunoSEQ multiplex PCR; TCRdb's version includes in-frame clones alone and lacks a portion of them. The table lists 60,000 to 80,000 clones, roughly 92% of them singletons. The material sequenced was PBMCs. Receptor source: a human donor in good health. Some clones in this sample may be carry-over from other donors' samples.

This sequence joins TRBV6-5 and TRBJ1-1; 7 bases match TRBD1. CDR1 MNHEY and CDR2 SVGAGI come from the germline V gene. The V segment lost 2 bases and the J segment 4 bases; nucleotides outside the gene matches: 7. The CDR3 length is 15 residues. In DNA form, the CDR3 reads TGTGCCAGCAGTTACAGCCCCAGGGGGAGCACTGAAGCTTTCTTT. As protein: CASSYSPRGSTEAFF.

This clone was seen at least ten times. CDR3 sequence (DNA): TGTGCCAGCAGCTTAGACCTAGCTAGTACGGAGACCCAGTACTTC. This sequence encodes CASSLDLASTETQYF. The chain combines TRBV7-8 with TRBJ2-5, with a tentative D call TRBD2 (5 bases). Germline loops: CDR1 SGHVS, CDR2 FQNEAQ. The CDR3 spans 15 residues. The germline V and J ends were trimmed by 1 base and 5 bases, with 14 bases remaining between them.

CDR3 in amino acids: CASSQASGLGEQYF. The CDR3 DNA reads TGCGCCAGCAGCCAAGCTAGCGGTCTAGGGGAGCAGTACTTC. The chain couples TRBV4-1 to TRBJ2-7; 7 bases agree with TRBD2. The CDR3 totals 14 residues. Germline V gives CDR1 MGHRA, CDR2 YSYEKL. The junction had 7 bases not matched to a gene; V was cut back by 1 base and J by 7 bases.

The genes are TRBV5-6 and TRBJ2-1; D gene unclear. Germline V CDR1 and CDR2: SGHDT, YYEEEE. The length of the CDR3 is 11 residues. The V end lost 0 bases, the J end lost 10 bases, and 5 bases lay between the germline ends. The CDR3 protein is CASSLVSEQFF. The CDR3 DNA reads as TGTGCCAGCAGCTTGGTGTCGGAGCAGTTCTTC.

The genes are TRBV2 and TRBJ1-4; D unclear. The CDR3 has 13 amino acids. The ends were cut back, 4 bases at V and 4 bases at J, with 7 bases in the middle. Germline loops: CDR1 SNHLY, CDR2 FYNNEI. CDR3 nucleotide sequence: TGTGCCAGCAGTGTGTTGAGTAATGAAAAACTGTTTTTT. It encodes CASSVLSNEKLFF.

V and J are TRBV29-1 and TRBJ1-1, with 7 bases fitting TRBD1. Trimming took 5 bases from V and 2 from J; bases not matched to a gene: 5. The CDR3 has 13 amino acids. Germline lookup yields CDR1 SQVTM and CDR2 ANQGSEA. CDR3 nucleotide sequence: TGCAGCGTTAGGACAGGCCTTAACACTGAAGCTTTCTTT. Protein sequence: CSVRTGLNTEAFF.

This chain connects TRBV7-2 to TRBJ2-2; a possible D gene is TRBD2 (6 bases). Germline V CDR1 and CDR2: SGHTA, FQGNSA. This CDR3 is built from 15 residues. The CDR3 coding sequence is TGTGTCTCCGGAGGGGAAGCGGGTCCCGGCGGGGAGCTGTTTTTT. It specifies CVSGGEAGPGGELFF.

The V gene is TRBV6-4, the J gene TRBJ2-2; no firm D call. The CDR3 is 13 amino acids. Trimming shortened V by 1 base and J by 4 bases, and 4 bases separated the two germline ends. From germline, CDR1 is MRHNA and CDR2 SNTAGT. The CDR3: CASSDYITGELFF. CDR3 sequence (DNA): TGTGCCAGCAGTGACTATATCACCGGGGAGCTGTTTTTT.

The J gene is TRBJ1-1, the V gene TRBV2; weak D call: TRBD1 (6 bases). There are 16 residues in the CDR3. The V gene lost 7 bases and the J gene lost 1 base, with 19 bases spanning the gap. The germline V gene has CDR1 SNHLY and CDR2 FYNNEI. The CDR3 region has the DNA TGTGCCAGCACCCGGGCCAGGGGTGGATGGAACACTGAAGCTTTCTTT. Translation gives CASTRARGGWNTEAFF.

The rearrangement uses TRBV13 and TRBJ2-7; D not certain. This CDR3 contains 16 residues. Per germline, CDR1 PRHDT and CDR2 FYEKMQ (reference sequence). Trimming shortened V by 4 bases and J by 6 bases, and 22 bases separated the two germline ends. CDR3 DNA sequence: TGTGCCAGCAGCTGCCCGGCAGGTTTGCAGATGTGCGAGCAGTACTTC. Translating it yields CASSCPAGLQMCEQYF.

This sequence joins TRBV6-1 and TRBJ2-2, with TRBD2 identical over 8 bases. Germline-derived CDR1 and CDR2 are MNHNS and SASEGT. V was pared by 8 bases and J by 3 bases, with 8 bases of the junction left unmatched. The length of the CDR3 is 15 residues. CDR3 DNA sequence: TGTGCCAGCCCTGTGGGCGGGGGGCACACCGGGGAGCTGTTTTTT. Residues: CASPVGGGHTGELFF.

V usage is TRBV5-1 and J usage is TRBJ1-6; 8 bases fit TRBD1. CDR1 and CDR2 (germline): SGHRS, YFSETQ. The CDR3 has 15 residues. V was pared by 4 bases and J by 3 bases, with 3 bases of the junction left unmatched. Here the CDR3 DNA reads TGCGCCAGCAGCGCACAGGGGGACTATAATTCACCCCTCCACTTT. It translates to CASSAQGDYNSPLHF. Using reference TRBV5-1 and TRBJ1-6 for the parts outside the CDR3, the full variable domain is KAGVTQTPRYLIKTRGQQVTLSCSPISGHRSVSWYQQTPGQGLQFLFEYFSETQRNKGNFPGRFSGRQFSNSRSEMNVSTLELGDSALYLCASSAQGDYNSPLHFGNGTRLTVT.

This clone was observed a single time. This sequence joins TRBV7-3 and TRBJ2-2; no clear D gene. Germline V gene sequence: CDR1 SGHTA, CDR2 FQGTGA. Trimming took off 4 bases at V and 5 bases at J, with 8 bases between the two ends. CDR3 length: 13 residues. CDR3 DNA: TGTGCCAGCAGCTCTCTCTTAACCGGGGAGCTGTTTTTT. Its protein product is CASSSLLTGELFF.

This rearrangement joins TRBV7-2 to TRBJ2-2; 12 nucleotides align to TRBD2. J was trimmed by 5 bases and V by 2 bases; bases with no gene match: 3. Germline CDR1 SGHTA, CDR2 FQGNSA. The CDR3 extends over 16 amino acids. The CDR3 sequence is CASSLRLAGGTGELFF. As DNA, the CDR3 is TGTGCCAGCAGCTTACGCCTAGCGGGGGGGACCGGGGAGCTGTTTTTT.

This clone has a handful of counts. V gene TRBV7-6 combines with J gene TRBJ1-1; D not certain. Trimming stripped 2 bases from V and 1 base from J, with 8 bases between. CDR3 length: 14 amino acids. CDR1 and CDR2 from the germline V gene are SGHVS and FNYEAQ. The CDR3 region is CASSLFRGNTEAFF. The CDR3 DNA reads TGTGCCAGCAGCTTATTCCGGGGGAACACTGAAGCTTTCTTT.

The chain combines TRBV4-2 with TRBJ2-7; D may be TRBD2 (7 bases). This CDR3 is 15 amino acids long. Per germline, CDR1 LGHNA and CDR2 YNFKEQ. Trimming stripped 0 bases from V and 9 bases from J, with 18 bases between. DNA for the CDR3: TGTGCCAGCAGCCAAGAAGGGGGGGGTCGGATCGGGCAGTACTTC. Translated: CASSQEGGGRIGQYF.

The DNA of the CDR3 is TGTGCCAGCAGCTATCTACCGGGACAGGGGGCAGATACGCAGTATTTT. Its translation is CASSYLPGQGADTQYF. The chain links TRBV7-8 to TRBJ2-3; 11 bases are a match to TRBD1. Germline CDR1 reads SGHVS; CDR2 reads FQNEAQ. J lost 4 bases, V lost 4 bases, and 7 bases had no gene match. This CDR3 is 16 amino acids long. Combining the CDR3 with reference TRBV7-8 and TRBJ2-3 gives the whole variable domain GAGVSQSPRYKVAKRGQDVALRCDPISGHVSLFWYQQALGQGPEFLTYFQNEAQLDKSGLPSDRFFAERPEGSVSTLKIQRTQQEDSAVYLCASSYLPGQGADTQYFGPGTRLTVL.

The rearrangement links TRBV30 to TRBJ1-4; 11 nucleotides agree with TRBD1. The CDR3 extends over 13 amino acids. Germline V gene lookup returns CDR1 GTSNPN and CDR2 SVGIG (reference sequence). Germline trimming cut 7 bases from V and 5 bases from J; bases unmatched to any gene: 3. The CDR3 bases are TGTGCCTCTCGGGACAGGGGGAATGAAAAACTGTTTTTT. It translates to CASRDRGNEKLFF.

The CDR3 DNA follows: TGCAGCGTCGAATCCGGGACAAAAAGAAACAATGAGCAGTTCTTC. It specifies CSVESGTKRNNEQFF. The gene calls are TRBV29-1 and TRBJ2-1; TRBD1 might be the D (6 bases). The germline V and J ends were trimmed by 6 bases and 5 bases, with 20 bases remaining between them. The CDR3 totals 15 residues. CDR1 and CDR2 from the germline V gene are SQVTM and ANQGSEA.

CDR3 protein: CASSPLGDTQYF. Written as DNA, the CDR3 is TGTGCCAGCAGCCCCCTAGGTGATACGCAGTATTTT. This chain links TRBV14 with TRBJ2-3; no firm D call. Trimming took 4 bases from V and 6 from J, leaving 8 bases between them. CDR3 size: 12 residues. Germline V gives CDR1 SGHDN, CDR2 FVKESK.

V gene TRBV4-3 combines with J gene TRBJ2-7, with 8 bases matching TRBD1. This CDR3 comprises 14 residues. Losses at the gene ends were 4 bases for V and 4 bases for J; bases not matched to a gene: 6. The V gene's germline CDR1 is LGHNA and CDR2 YSLEER. The CDR3 loop reads CASSPGQGGYEQYF. CDR3 in DNA: TGCGCCAGCAGCCCCGGACAGGGAGGATACGAGCAGTACTTC.

This clone was picked up a small number of times. This chain connects TRBV5-1 to TRBJ1-6; D is perhaps TRBD1 (6 bases). CDR3 length: 17 residues. Germline V gives CDR1 SGHRS, CDR2 YFSETQ. V was shortened by 3 bases and J by 1 base, with 14 bases between the two germline ends. CDR3 in DNA: TGCGCCAGCAGCTCAAAGACAGGAGGATCCTATAATTCACCCCTCCACTTT. This encodes CASSSKTGGSYNSPLHF.

J is TRBJ2-3 and V is TRBV7-8; 8 nucleotides line up with TRBD2. Unmatched junction bases numbered 8, after V lost 1 base and J lost 8 bases. The germline CDR1 and CDR2 sequences are SGHVS and FQNEAQ. The CDR3 length is 15 residues. This CDR3 reads CASSLVPGGPGTQYF. The CDR3 DNA follows: TGTGCCAGCAGCTTAGTTCCGGGGGGGCCGGGTACGCAGTATTTT.

V and J are TRBV7-7 and TRBJ2-7; tentative D call: TRBD2 (6 bases). V was clipped by 5 bases and J by 6 bases, with 14 bases between them. This CDR3 contains 13 residues. CDR1 is SSHAT, CDR2 FNYEAQ, per germline (reference sequence). The CDR3 here is CASSPGGLFEQYF. CDR3 coding DNA: TGTGCCAGCAGCCCCGGAGGGTTGTTCGAGCAGTACTTC.

The chain uses TRBV6-5 and TRBJ2-7, with a tentative D call TRBD2 (6 bases). V was cut by 7 bases and J by 2 bases, with 18 bases left in between. The CDR3 is made up of 15 amino acids. CDR1 and CDR2 from the germline V gene are MNHEY and SVGAGI. CDR3 loop: CASNPQRAGPYEQYF. The CDR3 nucleotides read TGTGCCAGCAACCCCCAGCGGGCAGGCCCCTACGAGCAGTACTTC.

The rearrangement links TRBV29-1 to TRBJ1-2, with D possibly being TRBD1 (5 bases). The ends were cut back, 5 bases at V and 5 bases at J, with 18 bases in the middle. CDR1 and CDR2 (germline): SQVTM, ANQGSEA. This CDR3 spans 14 amino acids. The CDR3 DNA follows: TGCAGCGTTAGTGGGTTGGGGCAGGCATATGGCTACACCTTC. Protein product: CSVSGLGQAYGYTF.

The chain recombines TRBV11-3 with TRBJ2-1; D is possibly TRBD2 (5 bases). The CDR3 is made up of 12 amino acids. V shed 5 bases and J shed 6 bases, with 8 bases lying between them. Looked up from germline, CDR1 is SGHNT and CDR2 is YENEEA. The CDR3, as DNA: TGTGCCAGCAGCGGAGCGGCCAATGAGCAGTTCTTC. Its translation: CASSGAANEQFF.

This clone was detected only once. V is TRBV7-2 and J is TRBJ1-1; D unclear. The CDR3 runs 12 residues. Trimming removed 5 bases at V and 4 bases at J, with 8 bases between. Germline lookup yields CDR1 SGHTA and CDR2 FQGNSA. The CDR3 is CASSATPTEAFF. CDR3 in DNA: TGTGCCAGCAGCGCGACACCCACTGAAGCTTTCTTT.

V and J are TRBV4-2 and TRBJ2-2; D perhaps matches TRBD2 (6 bases). The CDR3 has 16 amino acids. Trimming pared 0 bases from V and 0 bases from J, leaving 8 bases between. In germline, CDR1 is LGHNA, CDR2 YNFKEQ. In DNA form, the CDR3 reads TGTGCCAGCAGCCAAGACGGGAGCACGAACACCGGGGAGCTGTTTTTT. Residues: CASSQDGSTNTGELFF.

The V gene is TRBV5-6, the J gene TRBJ2-1; 15 bases map to TRBD2. CDR1 and CDR2 from the germline V gene are SGHDT and YYEEEE. This CDR3 comprises 16 residues. V lost 5 bases and J lost 15; bases outside the gene matches: 15. The CDR3 reads CASSSGTSGRTWPSFF. DNA of the CDR3: TGTGCCAGCAGTTCTGGGACTAGCGGGAGGACCTGGCCTTCGTTCTTC.